Included here is one T cell receptor (beta chain) sequence, with context. Its antigen is not identified. There are 14 residues in the CDR3. V gave up 1 base and J gave up 4 bases, with 11 bases separating them. Germline CDR1 and CDR2: MGHRA and YSYEKL. The data were taken from a study of shared clonotypes between healthy human individuals. Study findings and constraints: With a handful of donors compared, 5% to 5.5% of naive CD4 clonotypes were shared.

Genomic DNA of every subset was divided equally among multiple immunoSEQ plates. The assay was immunoSEQ multiplex PCR, and TCRdb's table has in-frame clones only and misses some. Of about 1,500,000 clones in the sample, 96% are singletons; the top ten hold 1% to 1.5%. The sequence was obtained from a man under 40 in good health. The sequenced sample consisted of naive CD4+ T cells sorted from blood. Stated subset: CD45RA+ positively selected. The chain links TRBV4-1 to TRBJ2-7; D gene ambiguous. The CDR3 here is CASSQVALDYEQYF. The CDR3 region has the DNA TGCGCCAGCAGCCAAGTCGCGCTGGATTACGAGCAGTACTTC.